The present entry profiles one T cell receptor beta chain with its context. Its target is unknown. This record comes from a study of T cell responses to AZD1222 COVID-19 vaccine. Findings of the study overall: White British people made up most donors, females outnumbered males, and clonal diversity was possibly underestimated. Increases in Spike-specific TCR breadth and depth were seen after two AZD1222 doses.

Per germline, CDR1 SGHRS and CDR2 YFSETQ. The CDR3 has 14 amino acids. V shed 5 bases and J shed 7 bases, with 18 bases lying between them. Repertoires were generated with immunoSEQ multiplex PCR, while TCRdb's copy carries only in-frame clones and drops some. The table shows 75,000 to 95,000 clones, with around nine tenths occurring only once. The TCR sequence derives from an adult in good health. The chain employs TRBV5-1 and TRBJ1-1; D is possibly TRBD1 (5 bases). The source material was peripheral blood, sampled on day 0 of AZD1222 vaccination. CDR3 nucleotides: TGCGCCAGCAGTGTGAGGGGAGGGCAGGGTGAAGCTTTCTTT. Translated: CASSVRGGQGEAFF. Combining the CDR3 with reference TRBV5-1 and TRBJ1-1 gives the whole variable domain KAGVTQTPRYLIKTRGQQVTLSCSPISGHRSVSWYQQTPGQGLQFLFEYFSETQRNKGNFPGRFSGRQFSNSRSEMNVSTLELGDSALYLCASSVRGGQGEAFFGQGTRLTVV.